This T cell receptor (beta chain) was documented in a study of OX40 agonist ivuxolimab in advanced cancers. Regarding the complete study: Ivuxolimab, which targeted the costimulatory receptor OX40 (CD134), was an agonistic, fully human IgG2 monoclonal antibody. Intravenous ivuxolimab was administered to patients every 2 weeks at six dose levels: 0.01, 0.1, 0.3, 1.5, 3 and 10 mg/kg. Among the approximately 54 dose-escalation patients, about 19 had hepatocellular carcinoma, about 15 melanoma, 9 renal cell carcinoma and 9 head and neck cancer. In the dose-escalation cohort, approximately 82% of patients were male, and the mean age was approximately 60 years, with a range of 23 to 79. Prior anti-PD-1, anti-PD-L1 or anti-CTLA-4 therapy was permitted, and checkpoint inhibitors had been received by around 39% of dose-escalation patients. Three dose-escalation patients achieved partial responses, one with hepatocellular carcinoma and two with cutaneous melanoma. The purpose of peripheral TCRbeta sequencing was to test whether ivuxolimab changed TCR sequence diversity and led to clonal T-cell expansion. The paper covers the monotherapy dose-escalation part of the phase I ivuxolimab trial, which included N of about 51 patients. The full study reports these points: Clonal expansion of both CD4+ and CD8+ blood T cells was observed from baseline to week 6 at doses 0.1 to 3.0 mg/kg. After ivuxolimab, expanded clones were on average more numerous among CD8+ T cells than among CD4+ T cells. In partial responders in the 0.1-3.0 mg/kg groups, normalized peripheral clonal expansion was found to be among the lowest, especially among CD8+ T cells. Low levels of normalized T-cell clonal expansion were also seen in some nonresponding patients. The antigen specificity of the clonally expanded peripheral T cells was not determined.

The trial excluded patients who had a history of autoimmune disease or who were on systemic immunosuppression. In every dose cohort, peripheral blood was drawn for TCR sequencing at baseline, cycle 4 day 1, and cycle 7 day 1. The samples were taken from a phase I, first-in-human, multicenter, open-label dose-escalation trial of ivuxolimab. Adults with locally advanced or metastatic melanoma, renal cell, hepatocellular, or head and neck squamous cell carcinoma were enrolled in the trial. CD4+ and CD8+ T cells were sorted separately from peripheral blood before TCR sequencing. For sequencing of the TCRbeta CDR3 region, genomic DNA was extracted from the sorted cells. The immunoSEQ Assay was used to sequence the TCRbeta CDR3 regions. The source is immuneACCESS, and TCRdb retained only in-frame sequences with V and J called. Part of the clones is not carried over; for the studies checked, unresolved V genes explain less than half of this, and the remainder is unexplained. This sample gives over 75,000 clones in total; about 90% of them show up just once. The ten largest clones add up to roughly 1.1% of the sample.

The CDR3 spans 13 residues, from the cysteine through the phenylalanine. Just CDR3 DNA is preserved here, 39 bases in frame from base 1. CDR1 SGHNT and CDR2 YYREEE were looked up in the germline V gene (reference sequence). The trim is 1 base for V and 2 bases for J, with a gap of 6 bases between the germline ends. A note on this clone: Its antigen target is currently unknown. Per-base qualities were not stored, and no clone one base away is much larger.

This chain is built from TRBV5-4 and TRBJ2-5; no D segment can be confidently identified. Here the sequenced sample was CD4+ or CD8+ T cells sorted from blood, taken in a trial of the OX40 agonist ivuxolimab. The receptor's source is an adult with an advanced solid tumor such as melanoma, head and neck, liver or kidney cancer. The DNA sequence is as follows: TGTGCCAGCAGCTTGCCCACTCAAGAGACCCAGTACTTC. Its translation reads: CASSLPTQETQYF.